The 18 T cell receptor beta chains below all came from one sample that was sequenced in a study of radiotherapy plus CTLA-4 blockade in lung cancer. Some clones are missing from TCRdb's copy, which holds only in-frame ones; the method was immunoSEQ multiplex PCR. The repertoire consists of about 36,000 clones, with over 55% occurring once and the leading ten covering roughly a tenth. Sequencing used peripheral blood, obtained from a patient treated with radiotherapy plus ipilimumab. Receptor source: a human donor with non-small cell lung cancer who had stable disease on radiotherapy plus ipilimumab.

CDR3 protein: CAISDSTDTQYF. The CDR3 region has the DNA TGTGCCATCAGTGATTCGACAGATACGCAGTATTTT. V usage is TRBV10-3 and J usage is TRBJ2-3; no firm D call. The CDR3 is 12 residues long. V was clipped by 3 bases and J by 3 bases, with 4 bases between them. Germline assignment: CDR1 ENHRY and CDR2 SYGVKD.

V and J are TRBV7-2 and TRBJ1-1; 7 positions match TRBD1. Per germline, CDR1 SGHTA and CDR2 FQGNSA. This CDR3 contains 17 residues. The V and J ends lost 5 bases and 0 bases, in that order; junction bases with no gene match: 12. CDR3 loop: CASSPTGVEGMNTEAFF. The CDR3 bases are TGTGCCAGCAGCCCCACAGGGGTTGAGGGCATGAACACTGAAGCTTTCTTT.

The gene calls are TRBV5-1 and TRBJ1-5, with TRBD1 as a possible D gene (5 bases). The CDR3 spans 13 residues. With 4 bases removed from V and 5 bases from J, the gap between germline ends came to 10 bases. The V gene's germline CDR1 is SGHRS and CDR2 YFSETQ. The CDR3 DNA reads TGCGCCAGCAGCCCTGGAGGGGATCAGCCCCAGCATTTT. This gives the protein CASSPGGDQPQHF.

The CDR3 DNA follows: TGTGCCAGCAGTTATTCGGTGGGGGGTCCCCTTCCCGAGCAGTACTTC. Encoded protein: CASSYSVGGPLPEQYF. This chain uses TRBV6-5 with TRBJ2-7, with D possibly TRBD2 on 6 matching bases. This CDR3 is 16 amino acids long. Trimming left V 3 bases short and J 6 bases short, with 21 bases between. Germline V gene data show CDR1 as MNHEY and CDR2 as SVGAGI.

The rearrangement links TRBV6-1 to TRBJ1-1; D perhaps matches TRBD1 (5 bases). This CDR3 region has 15 residues. V lost 7 bases to trimming and J lost 3 bases, with 18 bases between them. CDR1 is MNHNS, CDR2 SASEGT, per germline. In DNA, the CDR3 is TGTGCCAGCATGGGGCGGGGGTTGGGGGACACTGAAGCTTTCTTT. This translates into CASMGRGLGDTEAFF.

The chain carries TRBV29-1 and TRBJ1-1, with D possibly TRBD1 on 5 matching bases. Deletions cut 4 bases from V and 4 bases from J, with 10 bases between. This CDR3 has 12 amino acids. Per the germline V gene, CDR1 is SQVTM and CDR2 is ANQGSEA. CDR3 residues: CSVVRVPTEAFF. The CDR3, as DNA: TGCAGCGTTGTCAGGGTTCCCACTGAAGCTTTCTTT.

V and J are TRBV5-1 and TRBJ2-3; TRBD2 aligns across 7 bases. V shed 1 base, J shed 1 base, and the junction held 3 bases outside the gene matches. The CDR3 has 15 residues. CDR1 and CDR2 from the germline V gene are SGHRS and YFSETQ. CDR3 protein: CASSLLRGGTDTQYF. Here the CDR3 DNA reads TGCGCCAGCAGCTTGCTACGGGGGGGCACAGATACGCAGTATTTT.

The V and J genes are TRBV5-1 and TRBJ2-1; D may be TRBD1 (6 bases). CDR1 SGHRS and CDR2 YFSETQ come from the germline V gene. This CDR3 is built from 15 residues. Trimming stripped 0 bases from V and 2 bases from J, with 9 bases between. The CDR3 nucleotides are TGCGCCAGCAGCTTGGGACAGGCCACCTACAATGAGCAGTTCTTC. Residues: CASSLGQATYNEQFF. Full variable domain (remainder filled in from reference TRBV5-1 and TRBJ2-1): KAGVTQTPRYLIKTRGQQVTLSCSPISGHRSVSWYQQTPGQGLQFLFEYFSETQRNKGNFPGRFSGRQFSNSRSEMNVSTLELGDSALYLCASSLGQATYNEQFFGPGTRLTVL.

The chain has TRBV30 and TRBJ2-5; perhaps TRBD2 as D (6 bases). Trimming removed 3 bases from V and 5 bases from J, with 22 bases in between. CDR1 is GTSNPN and CDR2 is SVGIG in the germline V gene (reference sequence). The CDR3 length is 16 residues. DNA of the CDR3: TGTGCCTGGAGCGGGGAAACACGCGGGATAGGCGAGACCCAGTACTTC. It codes for CAWSGETRGIGETQYF.

The table lists this clone with a few counts. The rearrangement links TRBV5-6 to TRBJ2-7, with D possibly TRBD1 on 6 matching bases. CDR3 length: 14 amino acids. With 2 bases removed from V and 0 bases from J, the gap between germline ends came to 9 bases. CDR1 is SGHDT and CDR2 is YYEEEE in the germline V gene. The CDR3 protein is CASSLGGDSYEQYF. CDR3 in DNA: TGTGCCAGCAGCTTAGGGGGAGACTCCTACGAGCAGTACTTC. Based on the CDR3 plus reference TRBV5-6 and TRBJ2-7, the full variable domain is DAGVTQSPTHLIKTRGQQVTLRCSPKSGHDTVSWYQQALGQGPQFIFQYYEEEERQRGNFPDRFSGHQFPNYSSELNVNALLLGDSALYLCASSLGGDSYEQYFGPGTRLTVT.

V gene TRBV18 combines with J gene TRBJ1-2, with a possible D match to TRBD1 (6 bases). Germline CDR1 reads KGHSH; CDR2 reads LQKENI. This CDR3 comprises 15 residues. The ends were cut back, 6 bases at V and 1 base at J, with 15 bases in the middle. CDR3 DNA: TGTGCCAGCTCCCAGAGACAGGCGGATAACTATGGCTACACCTTC. Its protein product is CASSQRQADNYGYTF.

The V and J genes are TRBV18 and TRBJ2-7; 8 nucleotides line up with TRBD1. The germline V gene has CDR1 KGHSH and CDR2 LQKENI. J was trimmed by 2 bases and V by 2 bases; bases with no gene match: 5. The CDR3 extends over 15 amino acids. The CDR3 here is CASSPGQGITYEQYF. The CDR3 nucleotides are TGTGCCAGCTCACCAGGACAGGGTATAACCTACGAGCAGTACTTC.

V usage is TRBV27 and J usage is TRBJ1-1; 8 bases are a match to TRBD1. The junction had 9 bases not matched to a gene; V was cut back by 3 bases and J by 6 bases. The germline V gene encodes CDR1 MNHEY and CDR2 SMNVEV (reference sequence). The CDR3 totals 15 residues. CDR3 sequence: CASSFRGRGFAEAFF. In DNA form, the CDR3 reads TGTGCCAGCAGTTTCAGGGGGCGCGGTTTCGCTGAAGCTTTCTTT.

The rearrangement links TRBV2 to TRBJ2-1; 8 bases align to TRBD2. In germline, CDR1 is SNHLY, CDR2 FYNNEI. V was clipped by 4 bases and J by 6 bases; unmatched bases: 8. CDR3 length: 15 amino acids. The CDR3 nucleotides are TGTGCCAGCAGTGTACCAGCGGGGGCTGGCAATGAGCAGTTCTTC. It translates to CASSVPAGAGNEQFF. The whole variable domain, filled in from reference TRBV2 and TRBJ2-1, reads EPEVTQTPSHQVTQMGQEVILRCVPISNHLYFYWYRQILGQKVEFLVSFYNNEISEKSEIFDDQFSVERPDGSNFTLKIRSTKLEDSAMYFCASSVPAGAGNEQFFGPGTRLTVL.

The chain couples TRBV5-8 to TRBJ1-5, with D unclear. This CDR3 is 16 amino acids long. V shed 2 bases and J shed 2 bases, with 14 bases lying between them. CDR1 SGHTS and CDR2 YDEGEE come from the germline V gene. In DNA form, the CDR3 reads TGTGCCAGCAGCTTTTGGGCGTTTACCGGCAATCAGCCCCAGCATTTT. Translated, it gives CASSFWAFTGNQPQHF.

This clone has only a few counts. The chain is built from TRBV5-4 and TRBJ2-7, with TRBD2 identical over 9 bases. Trimming removed 4 bases from V and 3 bases from J; junction bases left unmatched: 8. The CDR3 runs 15 residues. Germline V gene sequence: CDR1 SGHNT, CDR2 YYREEE (reference sequence). For the CDR3, the DNA is TGTGCCAGCAGCCCGAGCGGGGGGAAGGGCTACGAGCAGTACTTC. It translates to CASSPSGGKGYEQYF.

The V gene is TRBV4-2, the J gene TRBJ2-1; possible D gene TRBD2, 7 bases. The CDR3 loop spans 18 amino acids. V lost 4 bases to trimming and J lost 4 bases, with 23 bases between them. Germline lookup yields CDR1 LGHNA and CDR2 YNFKEQ. In DNA form, the CDR3 reads TGTGCCAGCAGCCCCGCCTCGGTCGGGGGGCCAACTTACAATGAGCAGTTCTTC. Encoded protein: CASSPASVGGPTYNEQFF.

In its sample, this clone was seen a few times. The V call is TRBV18, the J call TRBJ1-1; unclear D gene. The CDR3 is made up of 14 amino acids. Germline V lookup: CDR1 KGHSH, CDR2 LQKENI. V was pared by 3 bases and J by 4 bases, with 12 bases between. The CDR3 loop reads CASSPGGRGTEAFF. The CDR3, as DNA: TGTGCCAGCTCACCGGGAGGGCGGGGCACTGAAGCTTTCTTT.